This TCR beta chain stems from a study of blood T cells in healthy people across ages. A J-beta primer mix and a sample-barcoded 5' primer were used in a second PCR of about 7 to 12 cycles. Template switching added a 12-random-nucleotide identifier to every cDNA molecule. TCRdb processed the 5' RACE reads anew with MiXCR; each CDR3 protein has one entry. This sample carries some 920,000 distinct CDR3 sequences, roughly 47% of them seen once, and the ten largest clones take 20% to 25%. This clonotype was picked up a small number of times. Its antigen remains unknown. The CDR3 loop spans 14 amino acids. Germline assignment: CDR1 LGHDT and CDR2 YNNKEL (reference sequence). Trimming removed 3 bases at V and 4 bases at J, with 11 bases between. Study-wide results and caveats: Observed TCR beta diversity showed a strong correlation with the percentage of naive T cells as measured by flow cytometry.

The rearrangement joins TRBV3-1 to TRBJ2-3, with TRBD1 as a possible D gene (6 bases). This receptor was obtained from a woman aged 60-75 years in good health. Input material: blood. Here the CDR3 DNA reads TGTGCCAGCAGCCAGTACAGGGATCCAGATACGCAGTATTTT. Encoded protein: CASSQYRDPDTQYF.